Below are 29 T cell receptor beta chains sequenced from a single sample in a study of response to subunit inactivated influenza vaccine. One entry per CDR3 protein results from TCRdb running MiXCR on the RT-PCR reads. The repertoire consists of about 570,000 distinct CDR3 sequences, with about 10% occurring once and the leading ten covering 9.5% to 11%. The sample also formed part of further work on T cells expressing NK-cell markers. That source notes: Beta-chain TCR cDNA was generated via 5'RACE template switching with UMIs.

Sequencing used PBMCs from blood, obtained on the day of vaccination. The receptor source for this set is a man between 50 and 59 years old who received an inactivated influenza vaccine.

V usage is TRBV29-1 and J usage is TRBJ2-1; TRBD2 aligns across 8 bases. The trim removed 7 bases at V and 0 bases at J, leaving 5 bases unmatched. This CDR3 comprises 14 residues. Germline assignment: CDR1 SQVTM and CDR2 ANQGSEA. The CDR3 DNA is TGCAGCGGCAAGCGGGGGAGCTCCTACAATGAGCAGTTCTTC. This sequence encodes CSGKRGSSYNEQFF.

J is TRBJ1-2 and V is TRBV24-1; no clear D. There are 14 residues in the CDR3. Germline CDR1 reads KGHDR; CDR2 reads SFDVKD. Trimming left V 1 base short and J 4 bases short, with 9 bases between. The DNA of the CDR3 is TGTGCCACCAGTGATTTCTCAAGGGCCTATGGCTACACCTTC. Encoded protein: CATSDFSRAYGYTF.

This clonotype was detected ten times or more. The V call is TRBV6-2 or TRBV6-3, the J call TRBJ2-2; TRBD1 agrees at 7 bases. The V gene end was trimmed by 6 bases and the J gene end by 3 bases; junction bases not matched to a gene: 13. The V gene's germline CDR1 is MNHEY and CDR2 SVGEGT. The length of the CDR3 is 17 residues. CDR3 amino acids: CASSYTMTGFHTGELFF. The CDR3 DNA reads as TGTGCCAGCAGCTACACCATGACAGGGTTCCACACCGGGGAGCTGTTTTTT.

In its sample, this clonotype was seen a few times. The chain couples TRBV4-3 to TRBJ2-3; possibly TRBD1 or TRBD2 for D (5 bases each). The CDR3 is 17 residues long. V was clipped by 4 bases and J by 4 bases, with 21 bases between them. Germline V gene lookup returns CDR1 LGHNA and CDR2 YSLEER. CDR3 loop: CASSRGRYSSGSDTQYF. CDR3 nucleotides: TGCGCCAGCAGCCGGGGCCGTTACTCTTCGGGGTCAGATACGCAGTATTTT.

This clonotype was detected only a few times. CDR3 region: CASSQTGLAGTYEQYF. CDR3 coding DNA: TGTGCCAGCAGCCAAACGGGACTAGCGGGAACGTACGAGCAGTACTTC. The rearrangement uses TRBV7-2 and TRBJ2-7; TRBD2 aligns across 13 bases. The V and J ends lost 5 bases and 4 bases, in that order; junction bases with no gene match: 8. The CDR3 contains 16 residues. Germline CDR1 and CDR2: SGHTA and FQGNSA.

The chain couples TRBV10-3 to TRBJ2-2, with a possible D match to TRBD2 (5 bases). The ends were cut back, 7 bases at V and 5 bases at J, with 14 bases in the middle. This CDR3 has 14 residues. CDR1 and CDR2 (germline): ENHRY, SYGVKD. The CDR3 is CAINGEGSTGELFF. CDR3 DNA: TGTGCCATCAATGGCGAGGGTTCTACCGGGGAGCTGTTTTTT.

This clonotype was recorded at least ten times. The rearrangement uses TRBV7-2 and TRBJ2-7; the D gene is possibly TRBD1 (5 bases). V gave up 5 bases and J gave up 6 bases, with 17 bases separating them. In germline, CDR1 is SGHTA, CDR2 FQGNSA. The CDR3 sequence is 14 residues long. The CDR3 DNA sequence: TGTGCCAGCAGCCCACTGCTGGGGCACTCCGAGCAGTACTTC. Translating gives CASSPLLGHSEQYF. Full variable domain (remainder filled in from reference TRBV7-2 and TRBJ2-7): GAGVSQSPSNKVTEKGKDVELRCDPISGHTALYWYRQSLGQGLEFLIYFQGNSAPDKSGLPSDRFSAERTGGSVSTLTIQRTQQEDSAVYLCASSPLLGHSEQYFGPGTRLTVT.

Details on this clonotype: Likely a read error: the CDR3 ends without its conserved phenylalanine or tryptophan. The chain combines TRBV15 with TRBJ1-6; no reliable D call. Germline V lookup: CDR1 LNHNV, CDR2 YYDKDF (reference sequence). The CDR3 spans 16 residues. V dropped 1 base and J dropped 9 bases, with 16 bases sitting between them. In nucleotides, the CDR3 is TGTGCCACCAGCAGAGGCGTAATATTCGGAGGTTCACCCCTCCACCTT. Its translation: CATSRGVIFGGSPLHL.

CDR3 nucleotide sequence: TGTGCCAGCAGCTTAGGGATCTATAGCGGTGAGCAGTTCTTC. Protein sequence: CASSLGIYSGEQFF. J is TRBJ2-1 and V is TRBV7-2, with a tentative D call TRBD2 (6 bases). V lost 1 base and J 9 bases, leaving 13 bases between the germline ends. The CDR3 has 14 residues. Germline V lookup: CDR1 SGHTA, CDR2 FQGNSA.

The rearrangement uses TRBV4-3 and TRBJ2-5; D possibly corresponds to TRBD1 (5 bases). V was shortened by 4 bases and J by 5 bases, with 17 bases between the two germline ends. This CDR3 has 15 residues. The germline CDR1 and CDR2 sequences are LGHNA and YSLEER. This CDR3 is CASSPEIGHWETQYF. Here the CDR3 DNA reads TGCGCCAGCAGCCCGGAAATAGGACATTGGGAGACCCAGTACTTC.

The V call is TRBV20-1, the J call TRBJ2-7; D possibly uses TRBD1 or TRBD2 (5 bases each). This CDR3 comprises 13 residues. Germline V gene sequence: CDR1 DFQATT, CDR2 SNEGSKA (reference sequence). The V and J ends lost 2 bases and 8 bases respectively, with 16 bases between them. The CDR3 here is CSARSRDLSQQYF. In DNA, the CDR3 is TGCAGTGCTAGATCTAGGGACCTCTCCCAGCAGTACTTC.

V and J are TRBV7-2 and TRBJ2-2; 10 bases agree with TRBD2. V shed 3 bases, J shed 4 bases, and the junction held 8 bases outside the gene matches. The CDR3 contains 17 residues. CDR1 is SGHTA and CDR2 is FQGNSA in the germline V gene. CDR3 DNA sequence: TGTGCCAGCAGCTTGCGTCTAGCGGGAGTGATCACCGGGGAGCTGTTTTTT. Translation: CASSLRLAGVITGELFF.

This clonotype came up a few times. The CDR3: CASSLYQGADTQYF. The DNA for the CDR3 is TGTGCCAGCAGCTTATATCAGGGAGCAGATACGCAGTATTTT. The chain recombines TRBV11-2 with TRBJ2-3, with D perhaps given as TRBD1 or TRBD2 (5 bases each). Germline V CDR1 and CDR2: SGHAT, FQNNGV. The CDR3 consists of 14 residues. Trimming took off 2 bases at V and 4 bases at J, with 10 bases between the two ends.

The chain uses TRBV11-2 and TRBJ2-2, with TRBD2 matching over 9 bases. Germline CDR1 reads SGHAT; CDR2 reads FQNNGV. The CDR3 runs 16 residues. Unmatched junction bases numbered 5, after V lost 1 base and J lost 5 bases. The CDR3 loop reads CASSLVSGLATGELFF. CDR3 bases: TGTGCCAGCAGCTTAGTAAGCGGACTAGCGACCGGGGAGCTGTTTTTT.

V gene TRBV4-2 combines with J gene TRBJ2-5, with TRBD2 matching over 11 bases. This CDR3 comprises 16 residues. Germline CDR1 LGHNA, CDR2 YNFKEQ. After removal of 2 bases from V and 2 bases from J, the junction contained 4 bases not matched to a gene. The CDR3 loop reads CASSQRGTSGQETQYF. The CDR3 DNA follows: TGTGCCAGCAGCCAAAGGGGGACTAGCGGTCAAGAGACCCAGTACTTC.

This clonotype was counted a few times. The chain combines TRBV10-3 with TRBJ2-5, with 9 bases fitting TRBD1. This CDR3 comprises 16 residues. V trimming: 2 bases; J trimming: 9 bases; junction bases outside the gene matches: 13. The V gene's germline CDR1 is ENHRY and CDR2 SYGVKD. CDR3 bases: TGTGCCATCAGTGAGGGGACAGGGCGTACTAAGAGTCCCCAGTACTTC. Its translation is CAISEGTGRTKSPQYF.

This clonotype was counted a few times. The rearrangement uses TRBV6-2 or TRBV6-3 and TRBJ2-7; no clear D gene. V was clipped by 4 bases and J by 4 bases, with 11 bases between them. Germline values: CDR1 MNHEY, CDR2 SVGEGT. This CDR3 has 13 amino acids. The CDR3 DNA follows: TGTGCCAGCAGTTCCACCCTCGGGTACGAGCAGTACTTC. This encodes CASSSTLGYEQYF.

This clonotype was seen more than once but under ten times. This chain uses TRBV5-1 with TRBJ2-2; D uncertain. The length of the CDR3 is 16 residues. Germline V gene sequence: CDR1 SGHRS, CDR2 YFSETQ. Trimming left V 1 base short and J 0 bases short, with 10 bases between. CDR3 nucleotide sequence: TGCGCCAGCAGCTTGATACCAGGAACGAACACCGGGGAGCTGTTTTTT. This encodes CASSLIPGTNTGELFF.

This clonotype was detected only a few times. V usage is TRBV29-1 and J usage is TRBJ2-3; 8 bases line up with TRBD2. Germline V CDR1 and CDR2: SQVTM, ANQGSEA. V lost 7 bases and J lost 2; bases outside the gene matches: 11. This CDR3 is 15 amino acids long. As DNA, the CDR3 is TGCAGCGCCCTACTCACTAGCGGACACACAGATACGCAGTATTTT. Translation: CSALLTSGHTDTQYF.

The chain is built from TRBV4-1 and TRBJ2-2; TRBD2 agrees at 7 bases. Germline V lookup: CDR1 MGHRA, CDR2 YSYEKL. The CDR3 spans 14 residues. V shed 2 bases and J 6 bases; nucleotides not matched to a gene: 3. The CDR3 DNA is TGCGCCAGCAGCCAACGGGGAGGGGCCGGGGAGCTGTTTTTT. This codes for CASSQRGGAGELFF.

This clonotype has more than one count but fewer than ten. The chain links TRBV20-1 to TRBJ2-1; weak D call: TRBD1 (6 bases). The V end was cut by 4 bases, the J end by 7 bases, with 11 bases between. This CDR3 has 12 residues. The germline V gene has CDR1 DFQATT and CDR2 SNEGSKA (reference sequence). CDR3 sequence (DNA): TGCAGTGCTACCCAGGGGTGGAATGAGCAGTTCTTC. This sequence encodes CSATQGWNEQFF.

This clonotype was recorded a few times. The J gene is TRBJ1-2, the V gene TRBV5-1; D may be TRBD1 (5 bases). With 5 bases removed from V and 7 bases from J, the gap between germline ends came to 12 bases. From germline, CDR1 is SGHRS and CDR2 YFSETQ. CDR3 size: 12 residues. The CDR3 DNA follows: TGCGCCAGCAGTCGGGACGGGTTTGGCTACACCTTC. It translates to CASSRDGFGYTF.

The chain joins TRBV20-1 to TRBJ2-7; D remains ambiguous. CDR1 is DFQATT, CDR2 SNEGSKA, per germline (reference sequence). V was clipped by 6 bases and J by 3 bases, with 12 bases between them. The CDR3 contains 12 residues. CDR3 protein: CSAVDRIYEQYF. CDR3 sequence (DNA): TGCAGTGCCGTGGACCGCATCTACGAGCAGTACTTC.

This clonotype has at least ten counts. This rearrangement joins TRBV5-6 to TRBJ2-2; D gene uncertain. Germline V lookup: CDR1 SGHDT, CDR2 YYEEEE. This CDR3 spans 14 amino acids. Trimming pared 0 bases from V and 0 bases from J, leaving 3 bases between. The CDR3 is CASSLDTNTGELFF. The CDR3 nucleotides are TGTGCCAGCAGCTTGGACACGAACACCGGGGAGCTGTTTTTT.

The chain uses TRBV4-3 and TRBJ2-1, with a possible D match to TRBD1 (5 bases). V lost 3 bases and J lost 5, with 23 bases in between. Germline V gene data show CDR1 as LGHNA and CDR2 as YSLEER. The CDR3 length is 18 residues. The CDR3 protein is CASSQEPWRQGLNNEQFF. CDR3 DNA: TGCGCCAGCAGCCAGGAACCATGGCGGCAGGGCCTGAACAATGAGCAGTTCTTC.

This clonotype was recorded a few times. This sequence joins TRBV2 and TRBJ1-3, with D maybe TRBD1 (6 bases). CDR3 length: 14 amino acids. V gave up 4 bases and J gave up 0 bases, with 7 bases separating them. Germline lookup yields CDR1 SNHLY and CDR2 FYNNEI. This chain's CDR3 is CASSGGGSGNTIYF. Written as DNA, the CDR3 is TGTGCCAGCAGTGGAGGGGGCTCTGGAAACACCATATATTTT.

The V gene is TRBV7-3, the J gene TRBJ1-1, with a tentative D call TRBD1 (6 bases). Looked up from germline, CDR1 is SGHTA and CDR2 is FQGTGA. The V gene lost 5 bases and the J gene lost 4 bases, with 20 bases spanning the gap. The CDR3 has 16 residues. The CDR3 DNA is TGTGCCAGCAGCATGAATCGGGGGCGTAGAGGCACTGAAGCTTTCTTT. Translated: CASSMNRGRRGTEAFF.

This clonotype was detected ten times or more. CDR3 bases: TGTGCCAGCAGCTTAGCGGTAACGAACACTGAAGCTTTCTTT. This gives the protein CASSLAVTNTEAFF. The chain employs TRBV7-2 and TRBJ1-1; D gene ambiguous. Trimming took 0 bases from V and 1 from J, leaving 6 bases between them. The CDR3 loop spans 14 amino acids. Germline loops: CDR1 SGHTA, CDR2 FQGNSA.

This sequence joins TRBV2 and TRBJ2-2; D ambiguous. This CDR3 is 11 amino acids long. V gave up 10 bases and J gave up 6 bases, with 9 bases separating them. Germline V gene sequence: CDR1 SNHLY, CDR2 FYNNEI. The DNA of the CDR3 is TGTGCCACTACCAGGTCCGGGGAGCTGTTTTTT. It is translated as CATTRSGELFF.